This section outlines one T cell receptor beta chain sequence together with its context. Its matching antigen is unknown. This entry comes from a study of post-analysis software for immune sequencing data. Study-wide findings and caveats: Controls had significantly higher normalized Chao1 diversity than multiple sclerosis patients. With TRBV5-6, TRBV5-1 and TRBV20-1 included, several TRBV segments were more frequent in patients than in controls. Strong co-clustering by F measure was seen for same-batch samples.

Unique molecular identifiers featured in each of the TCR beta cDNA libraries. Input amounts of roughly 0.85 to 10 million T cells were used. These gave approximately 500,000 cDNA molecules, so each molecule approximated one T cell. TCRdb re-analysed the PCR reads in MiXCR, keeping a single row per CDR3 protein. The data hold about 770,000 distinct CDR3 sequences, with more than 45% observed a single time. CDR3 length: 15 amino acids. The V gene end was trimmed by 7 bases and the J gene end by 0 bases; junction bases not matched to a gene: 6. Per the germline V gene, CDR1 is SGHTA and CDR2 is FQGNSA. The origin of this receptor is a girl between 10 and 17 years old with multiple sclerosis. V gene TRBV7-2 combines with J gene TRBJ2-3; 8 bases line up with TRBD1. Sequencing was performed on blood. The CDR3 DNA follows: TGTGCCAGCACCATAGGACAGGGCAGCACAGATACGCAGTATTTT. Its translation: CASTIGQGSTDTQYF.